This T cell receptor (beta chain) was recorded in a study of shared clonotypes between healthy human individuals. Study-wide findings and caveats: Memory subsets generally showed lower estimated richness than naive subsets. With several donors compared, around 5% of naive CD4 clonotypes were shared.

Method: immunoSEQ multiplex PCR; TCRdb's copy keeps in-frame clones and lacks some. The sample comprises over 800,000 clones, about 91% of which are singletons, and around 24% rests with the top ten. Terminally differentiated effector memory CD45RA+ cells were left out of the naive CD8 fraction, which was CD45RO-negative and positively selected for CCR7. As concerns this clone: Its antigen is undetermined.

The sequence was obtained from a man aged 25-40 years in good health. Sequencing was performed on naive CD8+ T cells sorted from blood.

The CDR3 DNA follows: TGCAGTGCCTCGCCCCACGAGCAGTACTTC. The encoded protein is CSASPHEQYF. The chain recombines TRBV20-1 with TRBJ2-7; D gene unclear. The CDR3 extends over 10 amino acids. The V end was cut by 6 bases, the J end by 5 bases, with 8 bases between. Germline lookup yields CDR1 DFQATT and CDR2 SNEGSKA (reference sequence).